Reported below is one T cell receptor (beta chain). The sample originates from a study of blood T cell repertoires in COVID-19. Across the whole study: T cells, B-cell-depleted T cells, or PBMCs provided the cDNA or gDNA that served as material.

CDR1 is MNHEY and CDR2 is SVGEGT in the germline V gene. The CDR3 length is 15 residues. V was clipped by 0 bases and J by 2 bases; unmatched bases: 4. Repertoires were generated with immunoSEQ multiplex PCR, while TCRdb's copy carries only in-frame clones and drops some. The sample yields approximately 170,000 clones, about 85% seen once. The chain is built from TRBV6-2 or TRBV6-3 and TRBJ2-7, with TRBD2 identical over 7 bases. The TCR comes from a man in his sixties who had recovered from COVID-19. Material: peripheral blood. CDR3 protein: CASSYSASGAYEQYF. Written as DNA, the CDR3 is TGTGCCAGCAGTTACTCGGCTAGCGGTGCCTACGAGCAGTACTTC.